This T cell receptor (beta chain) was retrieved from a study of neoadjuvant anti-PD-1 for oral cavity cancer. From germline, CDR1 is SGHNT and CDR2 YYREEE (reference sequence). V was trimmed by 4 bases and J by 1 base, leaving 13 bases between them. The CDR3 consists of 15 residues. Regarding time point: after neoadjuvant nivolumab, at surgical resection. Patients had newly diagnosed, untreated stage II-IVA oral cavity squamous cell carcinoma. Patients had HPV-negative, locally advanced oral cavity squamous cell carcinoma. Here immunoSEQ multiplex PCR was the method, and the copy in TCRdb shows in-frame clones only, minus some. The repertoire includes over 10,000 clones, under 70% of them detected once, and 2.5% to 3.5% sits in the top ten. This clone was counted a few times.

The TCR sequence derives from a person aged 40 to 85 with oral cavity squamous cell carcinoma. The chain joins TRBV5-4 to TRBJ2-3; D is perhaps TRBD1 (6 bases). The sample in question was PBMCs, obtained after nivolumab (anti-PD-1) treatment. The CDR3 bases are TGTGCCAGCAGCCGGCGACAGGACGGCACAGATACGCAGTATTTT. Amino acid sequence: CASSRRQDGTDTQYF.